This T cell receptor beta chain was captured in a study of T cells in Graves' hyperthyroidism and ophthalmopathy. Researchers amplified the TCR beta CDR3 regions from RNA transcripts. Using the HTBI primer set, a first-round RT-PCR was run on the TCR CDR3. One entry per CDR3 protein results from TCRdb running MiXCR on the multiplex PCR reads. The table lists hundreds of thousands of distinct CDR3 sequences, approximately 13% of them singletons. The CDR3 contains 14 residues. Trimming stripped 2 bases from V and 11 bases from J, with 18 bases between. Germline V gene data show CDR1 as LGHDT and CDR2 as YNNKEL (reference sequence). Over 18 months, lack of ophthalmopathy progression marked Graves' hyperthyroidism as stable. A patient was excluded if there was uncontrolled infection, other autoimmune disease, pregnancy or lactation. The authors obtained PBMCs from 9 to 10 ml of fresh peripheral blood. This clonotype appeared many times.

Sample: blood. This TCR derives from a young woman with Graves' hyperthyroidism. The V call is TRBV3-1, the J call TRBJ1-1; possibly TRBD1 for D (5 bases). The CDR3 DNA is TGTGCCAGCAGCCAATATCCGGACATGGGGCGTGCTTTCTTT. Its translation is CASSQYPDMGRAFF. Full variable domain (outside the CDR3, taken from reference TRBV3-1 and TRBJ1-1): DTAVSQTPKYLVTQMGNDKSIKCEQNLGHDTMYWYKQDSKKFLKIMFSYNNKELIINETVPNRFSPKSPDKAHLNLHINSLELGDSAVYFCASSQYPDMGRAFFGQGTRLTVV.